The clone carrying this T cell receptor (beta chain) was counted many times. Its antigen is not identified. The entry originates in a study of T-cell reconstitution after alpha-beta-depleted transplantation in children. Study results and limitations: It was reported that alpha-beta T cells came from several hundred expanded graft clones (about two months after transplant). Surviving recipient T cells and thymic progenitors accounted for the high day-60 TCRbeta diversity observed in some patients.

The V end lost 6 bases, the J end lost 8 bases, and 20 bases lay between the germline ends. CDR3 length equals 15 residues. CDR1 is SEHNR, CDR2 FQNEAQ, per germline (reference sequence). Unique molecular identifiers were incorporated into the prepared TCRbeta library. Each CDR3 protein is one row after TCRdb ran MiXCR on the PCR reads. The table has 210,000 or so distinct CDR3 sequences, around 9.9% seen once. This material consisted of PBMCs, taken before TCRalphabeta/CD19-depleted stem cell transplant. The rearrangement joins TRBV7-9 to TRBJ2-1, with D possibly matching TRBD2 (6 bases). The clonotype originates from a child less than two years old with acute myeloid leukemia, due to receive a stem cell transplant. The CDR3 DNA sequence: TGTGCCAGCAGTTCAGGGACTCACATTGTCGATGAGCAGTTCTTC. The encoded protein is CASSSGTHIVDEQFF.